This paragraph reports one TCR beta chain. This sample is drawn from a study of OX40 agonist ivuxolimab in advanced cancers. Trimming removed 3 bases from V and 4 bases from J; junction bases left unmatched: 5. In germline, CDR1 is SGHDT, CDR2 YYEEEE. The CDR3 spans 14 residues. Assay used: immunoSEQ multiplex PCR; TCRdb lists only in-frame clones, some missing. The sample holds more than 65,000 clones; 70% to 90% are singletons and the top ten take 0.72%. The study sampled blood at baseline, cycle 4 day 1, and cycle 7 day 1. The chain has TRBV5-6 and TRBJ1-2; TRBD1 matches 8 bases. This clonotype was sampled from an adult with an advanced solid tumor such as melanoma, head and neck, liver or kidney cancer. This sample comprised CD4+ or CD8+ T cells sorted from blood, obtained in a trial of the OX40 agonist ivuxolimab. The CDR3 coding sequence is TGTGCCAGCAGCTCTCAGGGGGCCGGCTATGGCTACACCTTC. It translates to CASSSQGAGYGYTF.